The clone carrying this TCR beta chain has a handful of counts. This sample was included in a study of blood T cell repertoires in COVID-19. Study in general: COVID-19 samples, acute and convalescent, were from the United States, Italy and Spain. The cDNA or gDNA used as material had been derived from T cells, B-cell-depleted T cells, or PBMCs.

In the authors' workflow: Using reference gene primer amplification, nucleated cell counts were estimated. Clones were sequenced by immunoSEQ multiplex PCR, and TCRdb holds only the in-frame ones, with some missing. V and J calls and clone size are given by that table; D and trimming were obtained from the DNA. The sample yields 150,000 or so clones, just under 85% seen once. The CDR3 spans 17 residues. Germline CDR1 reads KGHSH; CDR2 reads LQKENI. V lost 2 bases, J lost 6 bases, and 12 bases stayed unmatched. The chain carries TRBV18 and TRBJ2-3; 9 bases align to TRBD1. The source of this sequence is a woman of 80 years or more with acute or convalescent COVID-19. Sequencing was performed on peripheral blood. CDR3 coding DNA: TGTGCCAGCTCACCAAAGGGTCCGGGACAGGGATCCGATACGCAGTATTTT. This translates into CASSPKGPGQGSDTQYF.